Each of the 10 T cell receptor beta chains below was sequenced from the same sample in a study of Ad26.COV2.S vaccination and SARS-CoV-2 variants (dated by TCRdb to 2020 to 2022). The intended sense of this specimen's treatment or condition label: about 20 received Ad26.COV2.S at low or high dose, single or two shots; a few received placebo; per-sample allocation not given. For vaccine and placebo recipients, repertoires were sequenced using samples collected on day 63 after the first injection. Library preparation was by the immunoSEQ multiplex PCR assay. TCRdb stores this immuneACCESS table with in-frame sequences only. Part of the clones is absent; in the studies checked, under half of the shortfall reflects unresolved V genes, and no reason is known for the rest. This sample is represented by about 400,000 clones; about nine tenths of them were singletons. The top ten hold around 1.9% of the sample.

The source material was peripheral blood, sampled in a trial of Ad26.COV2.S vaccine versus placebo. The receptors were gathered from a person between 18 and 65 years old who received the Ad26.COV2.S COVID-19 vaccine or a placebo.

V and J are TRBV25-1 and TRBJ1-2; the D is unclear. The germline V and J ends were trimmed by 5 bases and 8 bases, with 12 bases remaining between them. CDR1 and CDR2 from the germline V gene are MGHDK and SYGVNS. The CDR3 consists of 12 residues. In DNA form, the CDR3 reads TGTGCCAGCAGTTTCGCCCTCGGGGGCTACACCTTC. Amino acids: CASSFALGGYTF.

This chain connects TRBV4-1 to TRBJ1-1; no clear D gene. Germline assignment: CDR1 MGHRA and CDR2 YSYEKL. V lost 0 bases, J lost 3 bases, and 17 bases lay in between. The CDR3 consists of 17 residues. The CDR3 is CASSQEGAGYMDTEAFF. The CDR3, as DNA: TGCGCCAGCAGCCAAGAGGGAGCAGGATATATGGACACTGAAGCTTTCTTT.

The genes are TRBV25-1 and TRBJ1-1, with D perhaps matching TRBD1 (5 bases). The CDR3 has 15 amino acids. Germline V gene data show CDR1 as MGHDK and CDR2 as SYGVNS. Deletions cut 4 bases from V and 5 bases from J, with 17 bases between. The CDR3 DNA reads TGTGCCAGCAGTGCGTTTTCAGGGCCGGGGACTGAAGCTTTCTTT. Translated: CASSAFSGPGTEAFF.

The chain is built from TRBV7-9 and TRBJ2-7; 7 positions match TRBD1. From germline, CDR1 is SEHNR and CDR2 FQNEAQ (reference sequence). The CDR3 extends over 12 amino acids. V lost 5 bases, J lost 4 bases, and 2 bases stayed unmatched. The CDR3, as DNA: TGTGCCAGCAGCCGGACAGGTTACGAGCAGTACTTC. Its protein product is CASSRTGYEQYF.

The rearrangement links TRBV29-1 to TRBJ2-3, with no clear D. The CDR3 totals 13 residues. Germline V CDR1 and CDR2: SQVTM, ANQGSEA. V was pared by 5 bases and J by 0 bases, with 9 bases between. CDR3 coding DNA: TGCAGCGTTTCCTCTCCTAGCACAGATACGCAGTATTTT. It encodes CSVSSPSTDTQYF.

CDR3: CASSLSMSVPGANVLTF. For the CDR3, the DNA is TGTGCCAGCAGCTTAAGCATGAGTGTACCTGGGGCCAACGTCCTGACTTTC. The chain joins TRBV7-2 to TRBJ2-6; D unresolved. The CDR3 spans 17 residues. The V and J ends lost 2 bases and 2 bases respectively, with 13 bases between them. Germline-derived CDR1 and CDR2 are SGHTA and FQGNSA.

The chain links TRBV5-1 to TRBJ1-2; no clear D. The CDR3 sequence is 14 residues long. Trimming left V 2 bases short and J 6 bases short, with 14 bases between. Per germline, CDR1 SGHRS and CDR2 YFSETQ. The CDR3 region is CASSFDENPHGYTF. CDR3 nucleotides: TGCGCCAGCAGCTTTGACGAAAACCCCCATGGCTACACCTTC.

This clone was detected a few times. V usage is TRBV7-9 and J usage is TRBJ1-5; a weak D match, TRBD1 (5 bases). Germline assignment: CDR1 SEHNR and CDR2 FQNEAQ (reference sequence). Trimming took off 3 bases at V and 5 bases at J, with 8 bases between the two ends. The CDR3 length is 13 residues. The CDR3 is CASSLWGDQPQHF. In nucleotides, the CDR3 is TGTGCCAGCAGCTTGTGGGGGGATCAGCCCCAGCATTTT.

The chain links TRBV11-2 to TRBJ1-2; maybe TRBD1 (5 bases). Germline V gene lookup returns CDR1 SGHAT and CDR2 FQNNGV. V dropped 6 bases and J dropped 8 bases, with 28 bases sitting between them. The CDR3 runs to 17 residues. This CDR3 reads CASSSRHGGITTRGYTF. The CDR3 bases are TGTGCCAGCAGTTCACGCCACGGGGGAATTACTACGAGGGGCTACACCTTC.

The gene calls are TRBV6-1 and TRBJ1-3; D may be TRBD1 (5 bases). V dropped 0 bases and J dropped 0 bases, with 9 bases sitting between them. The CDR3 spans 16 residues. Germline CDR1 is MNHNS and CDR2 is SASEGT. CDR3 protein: CASSEAWGSSGNTIYF. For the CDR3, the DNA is TGTGCCAGCAGTGAAGCGTGGGGGTCCTCTGGAAACACCATATATTTT.